This entry concerns a single TCR beta chain. Antigen: not known. This sample is drawn from a study of cytomegalovirus exposure and HLA in healthy donors. Primers included in the PCR were 60 Vbeta and 13 Jbeta primers. Using immunoSEQ multiplex PCR, the repertoire was profiled, and TCRdb retains in-frame clones only, with some absent. The sample spans about 96,000 clones; the ten largest clones claim 3.4%. This CDR3 spans 15 amino acids. V shed 3 bases and J 3 bases; nucleotides not matched to a gene: 5. Germline CDR1 SGDLS, CDR2 YYNGEE. Study-level points and caveats: Presence/absence comparisons presumed near-even sequencing depth among donors.

The TCR was taken from a woman aged 25-40 years in good health and CMV-seronegative. Source material: PBMCs. The rearrangement joins TRBV9 to TRBJ2-2; TRBD1 matches at 7 bases. For the CDR3, the DNA is TGTGCCAGCAGCGAAGAGGGACAGTACACCGGGGAGCTGTTTTTT. It is translated as CASSEEGQYTGELFF.